This T cell receptor beta chain was retrieved from a study of shared clonotypes between healthy human individuals. Study-level results: Tissue TCR repertoires likely differ from these blood-only repertoires. A limitation of the genetic and exposure-history diversity represented arose from few donors.

Cells designated naive CD8 were CD45RO-negative and were positively selected for CCR7, with terminally differentiated effector memory CD45RA+ cells excluded. Using 200 ng DNA, 25,000 to 35,000 T cell genomes, the sorted-subset replicate PCRs were run. Assay: immunoSEQ multiplex PCR; the TCRdb copy retains only in-frame clones and omits some. Of around 2,000,000 clones listed, about 95% are singletons. Regarding this clone: Its cognate antigen is unknown. Other DNA sequences in this specimen translate into the identical CDR3.

Trimming pared 3 bases from V and 4 bases from J, leaving 10 bases between. Germline assignment: CDR1 MNHEY and CDR2 SMNVEV (reference sequence). CDR3 length: 13 amino acids. V is TRBV27 and J is TRBJ2-7; no reliable D call. The origin of this receptor is a man younger than 35 in good health. The specimen sequenced was naive CD8+ T cells sorted from blood. The DNA of the CDR3 is TGTGCCAGCAGTTTCTCGAAAACGTACGAGCAGTACTTC. Protein product: CASSFSKTYEQYF.